Detailed here is one T cell receptor beta chain. Antigen specificity is unknown. The entry originates in a study of cytomegalovirus exposure and HLA in healthy donors. About the study: Among 150 million to 200 million T cells, an earlier analysis found about 110 million unique TCR beta sequences.

Overall study findings and caveats: It was about 150 TCR beta chains that were listed as cytomegalovirus-associated. It was assumed in the presence/absence analyses that sequencing depth was roughly uniform across donors. It was reportedly the case that the classifier diagnosed cytomegalovirus status with high specificity and sensitivity.

This CDR3 spans 13 amino acids. Looked up from germline, CDR1 is SGHVS and CDR2 is FNYEAQ. V lost 6 bases to trimming and J lost 5 bases; unmatched junction nucleotides: 7. Use of 60 Vbeta and 13 Jbeta primers characterized the PCR. Some clones are missing from TCRdb's copy, which holds only in-frame ones; the method was immunoSEQ multiplex PCR. The table includes about 160,000 clones, 80% detected once. The receptor was isolated from a man aged 25-45 years in good health and CMV-seronegative. The chain links TRBV7-6 to TRBJ2-7, with 7 positions matching TRBD1. Sequenced: PBMCs. DNA of the CDR3: TGTGCCAGCAGTTCGACAGGGCCCGACGAGCAGTACTTC. Translating it yields CASSSTGPDEQYF.